The 28 T cell receptor beta chains below all came from one sample that was sequenced in a study of monozygotic twins with inflammatory bowel disease (dated by TCRdb to the late 2010s). Libraries came from 5' RACE. The run used an Illumina HiSeq 2500. TCRdb reprocessed the reads, so every CDR3 protein sequence counts as one entry and DNA is not shown. In this sample's table one finds approximately 160,000 distinct CDR3 sequences. The ten largest clones add up to 2.8% of the sample. The sequenced sample was blood. The receptor source for this set is a human donor with ulcerative colitis or Crohn's disease, or a healthy co-twin of an affected twin (not recorded which).

This sequence joins TRBV29-1 and TRBJ2-2; lacking DNA, the TRBD1 call made by TCRdb goes unchecked. Germline CDR1 SQVTM, CDR2 ANQGSEA. The length of the CDR3 is 13 residues. CDR3 loop: CSGGQGDGGELFF.

The chain is built from TRBV3-1 and TRBJ2-1. The CDR3 loop spans 13 amino acids. CDR1 is LGHDT, CDR2 YNNKEL, per germline (reference sequence). Here the CDR3 reads CASSPHGDNEQFF.

V and J are TRBV3-1 and TRBJ2-2; TCRdb's D call of TRBD2 is untestable without DNA. The CDR3 loop spans 18 amino acids. Germline lookup yields CDR1 LGHDT and CDR2 YNNKEL (reference sequence). CDR3 amino acids: CASSQGHPWRKGTGELFF.

This chain uses TRBV6-5 with TRBJ2-7. The CDR3 spans 13 residues. Germline V CDR1 and CDR2: MNHEY, SVGAGI. This CDR3 is CASRSESSYEQYF.

This chain joins TRBV5-1 and TRBJ2-3; the D call from TCRdb, TRBD1, cannot be confirmed without DNA. The CDR3 has 16 amino acids. Germline CDR1 SGHRS, CDR2 YFSETQ. The CDR3 sequence: CASSLEGEQVTDTQYF.

The chain joins TRBV7-3 to TRBJ2-5. This CDR3 is 14 amino acids long. Germline loops: CDR1 SGHTA, CDR2 FQGTGA. The CDR3 is CASSLTDKAETQYF.

The chain recombines TRBV7-2 with TRBJ1-1; TCRdb calls TRBD1, which cannot be checked without DNA. The length of the CDR3 is 16 residues. Germline V gene sequence: CDR1 SGHTA, CDR2 FQGNSA. This chain's CDR3 is CASSNRFPAMSGGAFF.

The V call is TRBV29-1, the J call TRBJ2-7; TCRdb picks TRBD1, but there is no DNA to check that call. Germline V CDR1 and CDR2: SQVTM, ANQGSEA. The CDR3 is made up of 15 amino acids. The CDR3: CSVALRGQGAGEQYF.

CDR3 residues: CASSRLAGGPGEQYF. The V call is TRBV6-1, the J call TRBJ2-7; the TCRdb D gene call, TRBD2, has no DNA to confirm it. Germline V gene lookup returns CDR1 MNHNS and CDR2 SASEGT. The CDR3 length is 15 residues.

The chain combines TRBV7-2 with TRBJ2-1. The CDR3 consists of 13 residues. Per germline, CDR1 SGHTA and CDR2 FQGNSA. CDR3 in amino acids: CASSSFIDNEQFF.

This sequence joins TRBV27 and TRBJ2-7; TCRdb proposes TRBD1, but this gene call is untestable without DNA. This CDR3 region has 16 residues. Germline loops: CDR1 MNHEY, CDR2 SMNVEV (reference sequence). The CDR3 region is CASSSIRRGLVNEQYF.

V is TRBV10-3 and J is TRBJ2-2; with no DNA, the TCRdb D assignment of TRBD2 cannot be verified. The CDR3 has 18 residues. In germline, CDR1 is ENHRY, CDR2 SYGVKD. Here the CDR3 reads CAISEVETSGGRAGELFF.

The chain carries TRBV27 and TRBJ2-7; there is no DNA to check the TCRdb D call of TRBD1. Looked up from germline, CDR1 is MNHEY and CDR2 is SMNVEV (reference sequence). This CDR3 is built from 14 residues. Here the CDR3 reads CASSSWGQGYEQYF.

The chain employs TRBV6-5 and TRBJ1-4. The CDR3 is 12 residues long. Germline V gives CDR1 MNHEY, CDR2 SVGAGI. Here the CDR3 reads CASSYIGEKLFF.

This chain's CDR3 is CASSTQLRGNEQFF. This chain uses TRBV11-2 with TRBJ2-1. The CDR3 contains 14 residues. The germline gives CDR1 SGHAT, CDR2 FQNNGV.

J is TRBJ1-1 and V is TRBV30; TCRdb names TRBD1, which stays unverified in the absence of DNA. CDR3 length equals 13 residues. Germline values: CDR1 GTSNPN, CDR2 SVGIG (reference sequence). The CDR3 sequence: CAWSGTGGTEAFF.

The J gene is TRBJ2-7, the V gene TRBV29-1; the TCRdb call, TRBD1, lacks DNA for checking. There are 14 residues in the CDR3. Per the germline V gene, CDR1 is SQVTM and CDR2 is ANQGSEA. The CDR3 is CSVEGRTGSYEQYF.

J is TRBJ2-1 and V is TRBV10-1; TCRdb returns TRBD2, unconfirmable since there is no DNA. The CDR3 loop spans 14 amino acids. The germline CDR1 and CDR2 sequences are WNHNN and SYGVQD (reference sequence). The chain's CDR3 is CASSRSGKNNEQFF.

The V and J genes are TRBV7-6 and TRBJ2-1; TCRdb indicates TRBD2, and absent DNA this call remains unverified. CDR3 length: 15 amino acids. Germline lookup yields CDR1 SGHVS and CDR2 FNYEAQ. The CDR3: CASSFRLANNNEQFF.

The V and J genes are TRBV23-1 and TRBJ1-2. TRBV23-1 is given ORF status, its function remaining uncertain. The CDR3 loop spans 14 amino acids. The CDR3 spells CASSRGVANYGYTF.

The chain uses TRBV21-1 and TRBJ2-1; TCRdb's D call of TRBD2 is untestable without DNA. TRBV21-1 is recorded as a pseudogene. The CDR3 is 15 residues long. The CDR3 sequence: CASSTLRGSYNEQFF.

The V and J genes are TRBV28 and TRBJ2-7. In germline, CDR1 is MDHEN, CDR2 SYDVKM. This CDR3 is 14 amino acids long. The CDR3 loop reads CASSKYGPRFEQYF.

The rearrangement uses TRBV6-1 and TRBJ1-4; TCRdb indicates TRBD1, and absent DNA this call remains unverified. This CDR3 has 17 amino acids. The germline CDR1 and CDR2 sequences are MNHNS and SASEGT. CDR3: CASRGVRGHATNEKLFF.

V is TRBV12-3 or TRBV12-4 and J is TRBJ2-6; TCRdb returns TRBD1, unconfirmable since there is no DNA. The CDR3 totals 16 residues. CDR3 region: CASSLAGGIGANVLTF.

The chain joins TRBV7-3 to TRBJ2-7; TCRdb proposes TRBD1, but this gene call is untestable without DNA. In germline, CDR1 is SGHTA, CDR2 FQGTGA. This CDR3 has 14 residues. The CDR3 spells CASSSNGQSYEQYF. The full variable domain, with the rest looked up from reference TRBV7-3 and TRBJ2-7, is GAGVSQTPSNKVTEKGKYVELRCDPISGHTALYWYRQSLGQGPEFLIYFQGTGAADDSGLPNDRFFAVRPEGSVSTLKIQRTERGDSAVYLCASSSNGQSYEQYFGPGTRLTVT.

The V and J genes are TRBV28 and TRBJ1-5; TCRdb lists TRBD1, though no DNA is available to test this call. The CDR3 loop spans 14 amino acids. Germline V lookup: CDR1 MDHEN, CDR2 SYDVKM. The CDR3 sequence is CASSLRGADQPQHF.

This chain uses TRBV5-1 with TRBJ2-1; the TCRdb call, TRBD1, lacks DNA for checking. CDR3 size: 14 residues. Germline V gene data show CDR1 as SGHRS and CDR2 as YFSETQ. The CDR3 sequence is CASNPDSSYNEQFF.

The chain links TRBV7-2 to TRBJ1-3; the D call from TCRdb, TRBD1, cannot be confirmed without DNA. Per germline, CDR1 SGHTA and CDR2 FQGNSA. The CDR3 has 15 residues. The CDR3 sequence is CASSLEGGVGNTIYF.